One sample yielded the 23 T cell receptor beta chains listed below, sequenced in a study of blood T cells in healthy people across ages. The use of a sample-barcoded 5' primer and a J-beta primer mix characterized a second PCR of roughly 7 to 11 cycles. One entry per CDR3 protein, called by TCRdb with MiXCR from the 5' RACE reads. Here the sample spans 1.5 million to 2 million distinct CDR3 sequences, 49% being singletons. The specimen sequenced was blood. The receptors come from a woman in her forties in good health.

The chain combines TRBV7-2 with TRBJ1-1; no clear D gene. The V gene lost 8 bases and the J gene lost 4 bases, with 14 bases spanning the gap. CDR3 length: 13 residues. Germline V gene lookup returns CDR1 SGHTA and CDR2 FQGNSA. CDR3 sequence: CASLSTGSTEAFF. The CDR3 DNA is TGTGCCAGCCTTTCGACGGGTTCCACTGAAGCTTTCTTT.

The genes are TRBV12-3 or TRBV12-4 and TRBJ2-1; the match to TRBD2 covers 8 bases. The V and J ends lost 6 bases and 3 bases, in that order; junction bases with no gene match: 19. The CDR3 has 19 residues. CDR3 amino acids: CASSTHLGAGGEGYNEQFF. The CDR3 DNA reads TGTGCCAGCAGCACCCACCTGGGGGCGGGGGGCGAGGGCTACAATGAGCAGTTCTTC.

This clonotype was seen only a few times. The chain links TRBV20-1 to TRBJ1-2; D uncertain. The CDR3 loop spans 14 amino acids. Germline V gene sequence: CDR1 DFQATT, CDR2 SNEGSKA (reference sequence). Deletions cut 0 bases from V and 4 bases from J, with 12 bases between. The CDR3: CSARDPTTSYGYTF. The CDR3, as DNA: TGCAGTGCTAGAGACCCGACAACCTCCTATGGCTACACCTTC.

V and J are TRBV5-5 and TRBJ2-3; 10 bases line up with TRBD1. The V segment lost 4 bases and the J segment 5 bases; nucleotides outside the gene matches: 7. This CDR3 is 15 amino acids long. Germline CDR1 is SGHKS and CDR2 is YYEKEE (reference sequence). CDR3 nucleotides: TGTGCCAGCAGCCCGACAGGGGGCATTGAAGATACGCAGTATTTT. Residues: CASSPTGGIEDTQYF. Full variable domain (missing parts from reference TRBV5-5 and TRBJ2-3): DAGVTQSPTHLIKTRGQQVTLRCSPISGHKSVSWYQQVLGQGPQFIFQYYEKEERGRGNFPDRFSARQFPNYSSELNVNALLLGDSALYLCASSPTGGIEDTQYFGPGTRLTVL.

The gene calls are TRBV6-2 or TRBV6-3 and TRBJ2-7, with TRBD2 identical over 7 bases. The germline V gene has CDR1 MNHEY and CDR2 SVGEGT. The V segment lost 8 bases and the J segment 5 bases; nucleotides outside the gene matches: 9. The CDR3 is 13 amino acids. CDR3 protein: CASGGDLFDEQYF. CDR3 coding DNA: TGTGCCAGCGGGGGGGATTTGTTCGACGAGCAGTACTTC.

V and J are TRBV27 and TRBJ2-5, with a possible D match to TRBD1 (5 bases). The V and J ends lost 8 bases and 2 bases respectively, with 15 bases between them. The CDR3 sequence is 14 residues long. Germline CDR1 and CDR2: MNHEY and SMNVEV (reference sequence). The CDR3 DNA follows: TGTGCCAGCGGTCGACAGAGATTTCAAGAGACCCAGTACTTC. It encodes CASGRQRFQETQYF.

The V call is TRBV20-1, the J call TRBJ2-7; D possibly uses TRBD1 or TRBD2 (6 bases each). The germline gives CDR1 DFQATT, CDR2 SNEGSKA (reference sequence). The ends were cut back, 1 base at V and 2 bases at J, with 12 bases in the middle. The CDR3 is 14 amino acids. The CDR3 sequence: CSARAGAYPYEQYF. Written as DNA, the CDR3 is TGCAGTGCTAGAGCGGGGGCTTATCCCTACGAGCAGTACTTC.

This clonotype was observed many times. One end of the junction fails to match germline, which may point to a read error. CDR3 region: CASSPGLSSTDTQYF. CDR3 bases: TGTGCCAGCAGCCCGGGACTATCTAGCACAGATACGCAGTATTTT. The chain uses TRBV5-1 and TRBJ2-3; 7 bases map to TRBD2. Germline V lookup: CDR1 SGHRS, CDR2 YFSETQ. The CDR3 totals 15 residues.

This clonotype was seen many times. One end of the junction fails to match germline, which may point to a read error. The chain joins TRBV18 to TRBJ2-5; D may be TRBD2 (5 bases). CDR1 is KGHSH, CDR2 LQKENI, per germline. The CDR3 contains 14 residues. CDR3 sequence reads: CASSPRGNQETQYF. The CDR3 coding sequence is TGCGCCAGCAGCCCTCGGGGTAACCAAGAGACCCAGTACTTC.

The V and J genes are TRBV6-5 and TRBJ1-2; perhaps TRBD1 as D (6 bases). CDR3 size: 20 residues. V lost 0 bases to trimming and J lost 5 bases, with 28 bases between them. Germline lookup yields CDR1 MNHEY and CDR2 SVGAGI. The CDR3 protein is CASSYSRPLDATGVRYGYTF. The CDR3 region has the DNA TGTGCCAGCAGTTACTCCCGTCCTCTGGACGCGACAGGAGTCCGATATGGCTACACCTTC.

This clonotype has only a few counts. The V gene is TRBV6-1, the J gene TRBJ1-2; D remains unclear. CDR1 MNHNS and CDR2 SASEGT come from the germline V gene. This CDR3 spans 15 amino acids. V dropped 7 bases and J dropped 1 base, with 16 bases sitting between them. In DNA, the CDR3 is TGTGCCAGCACCGAGTTCAAGCGCAGTAACTATGGCTACACCTTC. Translating it yields CASTEFKRSNYGYTF.

A word on this clonotype: The junction departs from the called germline gene at one end, perhaps through a read error. The rearrangement uses TRBV2 and TRBJ1-2; a weak D match, TRBD1 (5 bases). The germline V gene encodes CDR1 SNHLY and CDR2 FYNNEI. The CDR3 has 12 residues. For the CDR3, the DNA is TGTGCCACCCAGGGTGGAGGGGATGGCAACACCTTC. This codes for CATQGGGDGNTF. Together with reference TRBV2 and TRBJ1-2, the CDR3 gives the full variable domain: EPEVTQTPSHQVTQMGQEVILRCVPISNHLYFYWYRQILGQKVEFLVSFYNNEISEKSEIFDDQFSVERPDGSNFTLKIRSTKLEDSAMYFCATQGGGDGNTFGSGTRLTVV.

The V and J genes are TRBV12-3 or TRBV12-4 and TRBJ2-5; 9 bases agree with TRBD1. The trim removed 3 bases at V and 6 bases at J, leaving 11 bases unmatched. The CDR3 length is 16 residues. CDR3 nucleotides: TGTGCCAGCAGTTTCCCTACAGGGGGCGCCGGGCAGACCCAGTACTTC. Translated, it gives CASSFPTGGAGQTQYF.

The chain has TRBV6-5 and TRBJ1-2, with D perhaps TRBD1 (6 bases). Germline-derived CDR1 and CDR2 are MNHEY and SVGAGI. This CDR3 has 15 residues. V was clipped by 7 bases and J by 2 bases, with 17 bases between them. The CDR3 coding sequence is TGTGCCAGCACAGAGACAGGACGAGGAAACTATGGCTACACCTTC. Protein: CASTETGRGNYGYTF.

V is TRBV10-2 and J is TRBJ2-1, with D uncertain. CDR3 length equals 11 residues. V gave up 1 base and J gave up 10 bases, with 5 bases separating them. CDR1 and CDR2 from the germline V gene are WSHSY and SAAADI. The CDR3 loop reads CASSEFREQFF. The CDR3 nucleotides read TGCGCCAGCAGTGAGTTTCGGGAGCAGTTCTTC.

The rearrangement links TRBV4-2 to TRBJ2-2; no clear D. The CDR3 loop spans 16 amino acids. Trimming removed 0 bases from V and 1 base from J, with 9 bases in between. In germline, CDR1 is LGHNA, CDR2 YNFKEQ. The CDR3 loop is CASSQDQRVNTGELFF. CDR3 DNA sequence: TGTGCCAGCAGCCAAGATCAAAGGGTGAACACCGGGGAGCTGTTTTTT.

This clonotype has just a few counts. V gene TRBV12-3 or TRBV12-4 combines with J gene TRBJ2-5; TRBD1 might be the D (6 bases). There are 13 residues in the CDR3. V lost 6 bases, J lost 3 bases, and 11 bases lay in between. The CDR3 nucleotides are TGTGCCAGCAGGGACAGTTCGGAAGAGACCCAGTACTTC. As protein: CASRDSSEETQYF.

This clonotype came up a few times. The chain has TRBV6-2 or TRBV6-3 and TRBJ1-2; 7 nucleotides line up with TRBD1. CDR3 length equals 15 residues. CDR1 is MNHEY and CDR2 is SVGEGT in the germline V gene. The V segment lost 5 bases and the J segment 6 bases; nucleotides outside the gene matches: 12. The CDR3 nucleotides are TGTGCCAGCAGTCAACGACAGGGCCCTTCAGATGGCTACACCTTC. Its protein is CASSQRQGPSDGYTF.

V and J are TRBV7-3 and TRBJ2-3, with TRBD2 matching 9 bases. This CDR3 region has 15 residues. CDR1 is SGHTA and CDR2 is FQGTGA in the germline V gene. Trimming removed 3 bases from V and 6 bases from J; junction bases left unmatched: 7. CDR3 coding DNA: TGTGCCAGCAGCTTCTCTAGCGGGGCACATGATACGCAGTATTTT. Protein product: CASSFSSGAHDTQYF.

The chain uses TRBV20-1 and TRBJ2-1, with 8 bases fitting TRBD1. The J call is doubtful: the DNA matches TRBJ2-7 better. Germline values: CDR1 DFQATT, CDR2 SNEGSKA (reference sequence). The CDR3 totals 16 residues. CDR3 coding DNA: TGCAGTGCTAGAGAGCTTAGGCGGGACAGGCGGAATGAGCAGTACTTC. Encoded protein: CSARELRRDRRNEQYF.

In its sample, this clonotype was seen a few times. The chain carries TRBV4-3 and TRBJ1-2; a weak D match, TRBD1 (6 bases). There are 16 residues in the CDR3. Germline V CDR1 and CDR2: LGHNA, YSLEER. V was shortened by 0 bases and J by 0 bases, with 11 bases between the two germline ends. The CDR3 protein is CASSQDGTGSNYGYTF. The CDR3 region has the DNA TGCGCCAGCAGCCAAGATGGAACAGGGTCTAACTATGGCTACACCTTC.

The rearrangement joins TRBV7-2 to TRBJ2-1; tentative D call: TRBD2 (6 bases). The CDR3 is made up of 13 amino acids. The germline V gene has CDR1 SGHTA and CDR2 FQGNSA. V was trimmed by 4 bases and J by 4 bases, leaving 8 bases between them. The CDR3 protein is CASSSTRYNEQFF. The CDR3 DNA sequence: TGTGCCAGCAGCTCGACTAGGTACAATGAGCAGTTCTTC.

V usage is TRBV7-8 and J usage is TRBJ2-3; D possibly corresponds to TRBD1 (6 bases). The CDR3 covers 15 residues. Germline V gene lookup returns CDR1 SGHVS and CDR2 FQNEAQ. V dropped 5 bases and J dropped 2 bases, with 14 bases sitting between them. Here the CDR3 reads CASSVQGDYTDTQYF. CDR3 nucleotide sequence: TGTGCCAGCAGCGTACAGGGTGACTACACAGATACGCAGTATTTT. Full variable domain (missing parts from reference TRBV7-8 and TRBJ2-3): GAGVSQSPRYKVAKRGQDVALRCDPISGHVSLFWYQQALGQGPEFLTYFQNEAQLDKSGLPSDRFFAERPEGSVSTLKIQRTQQEDSAVYLCASSVQGDYTDTQYFGPGTRLTVL.